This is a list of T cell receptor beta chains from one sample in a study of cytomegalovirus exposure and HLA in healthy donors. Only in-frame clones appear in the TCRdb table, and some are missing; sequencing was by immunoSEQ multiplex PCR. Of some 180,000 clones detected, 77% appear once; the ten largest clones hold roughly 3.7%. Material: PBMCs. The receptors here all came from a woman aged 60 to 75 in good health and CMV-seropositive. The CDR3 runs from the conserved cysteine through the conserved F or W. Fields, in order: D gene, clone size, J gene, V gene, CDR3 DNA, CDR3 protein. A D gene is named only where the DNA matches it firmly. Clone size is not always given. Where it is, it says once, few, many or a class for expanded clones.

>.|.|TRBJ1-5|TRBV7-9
TGTGCCAGCAGCCCGGGGGGGGCAGGAGTCCCAAATCAGCCCCAGCATTTT
CASSPGGAGVPNQPQHF
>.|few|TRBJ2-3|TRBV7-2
TGTGCCAGCAGCTTAACCCCTGGAGCAGATACGCAGTATTTT
CASSLTPGADTQYF
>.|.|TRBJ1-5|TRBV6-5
TGTGCCAGCAGTTGGACGGGAAGCGATCAGCCCCAGCATTTT
CASSWTGSDQPQHF
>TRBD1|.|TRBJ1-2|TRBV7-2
TGTGCCAGCAGCTCCGGACAGGGGGGAGGCTACACCTTC
CASSSGQGGGYTF
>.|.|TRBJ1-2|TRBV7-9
TGTGCCAGCAGCCAGGGCACTAACTATGGCTACACCTTC
CASSQGTNYGYTF
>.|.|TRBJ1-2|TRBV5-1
TGCGCCAGCAGCCTAGCCGGTGCGGGGTCTACTAACTATGGCTACACCTTC
CASSLAGAGSTNYGYTF
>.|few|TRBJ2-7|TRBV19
TGTGCCAGTAGCCTATTCCAGGGTAACGAGCAGTACTTC
CASSLFQGNEQYF
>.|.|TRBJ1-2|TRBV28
TGTGCCAGCAGTTTAGGCGGGGGGCAGCCCCAGAGTGGCTACACCTTC
CASSLGGGQPQSGYTF
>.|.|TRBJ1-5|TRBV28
TGTGCCAGTACAGCAGGGGAGGGTCAGCCCCAGCATTTT
CASTAGEGQPQHF
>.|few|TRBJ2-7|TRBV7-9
TGTGCCAGCAGCTTAGCAGTTGGGCAGGTTAAGCAGTACTTC
CASSLAVGQVKQYF
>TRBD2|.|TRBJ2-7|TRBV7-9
TGTTCCAGCAGCTATTCCACGGGGGGGGGCATTTCTTCCTACGAGCAGTACTTC
CSSSYSTGGGISSYEQYF
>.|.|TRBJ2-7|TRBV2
TGTGCCAGCGTTCTAGAGACGGTACTAGGCAAGCAGTACTTC
CASVLETVLGKQYF
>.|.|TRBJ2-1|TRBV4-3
TGCGCCAGCAGCCAAGACCCTCTCAATGAGCAGTTCTTC
CASSQDPLNEQFF
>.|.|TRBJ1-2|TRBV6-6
TGTGCCAGCAGTAAGCCGCAGGGTTTTAAAACCTTC
CASSKPQGFKTF
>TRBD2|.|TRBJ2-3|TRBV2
TGTGCCAGCATAGCGGGGGGGACAGATACGCAGTATTTT
CASIAGGTDTQYF
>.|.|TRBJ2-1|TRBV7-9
TGTGCCAGCAGCTCCCCCGGTATGCAGTTCTTC
CASSSPGMQFF
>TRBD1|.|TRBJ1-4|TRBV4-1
TGCGCCAGCAGCCAGGCGACAGGGGGCACTAATGAAAAACTGTTTTTT
CASSQATGGTNEKLFF
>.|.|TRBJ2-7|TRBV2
TGTGCCAGCAGTAAAGGCCGCGACGAGCAGTACTTC
CASSKGRDEQYF
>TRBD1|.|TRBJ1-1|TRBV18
TGTGCCAGCTCCCCGCGCGGGACAGGGAACACTGAAGCTTTCTTT
CASSPRGTGNTEAFF
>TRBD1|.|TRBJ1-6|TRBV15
TGTGCCACCAGCAGACCAACAGGGGGCAGCTCCTATAATTCACCCCTCCACTTT
CATSRPTGGSSYNSPLHF
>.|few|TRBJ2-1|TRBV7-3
TGTGCCAGCAGCTCCTTTCCGCGGGATAGGGGAAATGAGCAGTTCTTC
CASSSFPRDRGNEQFF
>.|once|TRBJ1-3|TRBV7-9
TGTGCCAGCAGCTTACGACAGCAGACCTCTGGAAACACCATATATTTT
CASSLRQQTSGNTIYF
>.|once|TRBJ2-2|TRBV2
TGTGCCAGCAGCCTAGGAGGGGGGGACACCGGGGAGCTGTTTTTT
CASSLGGGDTGELFF
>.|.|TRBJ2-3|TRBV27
TGTGCCAGCAGTTTAATAAACACAGATACGCAGTATTTT
CASSLINTDTQYF
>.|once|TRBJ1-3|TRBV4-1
TGCGCCAGCAGCCAAGATCTGGCGTCAGGGTTTAAAGGAAACACCATATATTTT
CASSQDLASGFKGNTIYF
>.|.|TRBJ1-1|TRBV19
TGTGCCAGTACCTACGGGACGGGGAGGGGAAACACTGAAGCTTTCTTT
CASTYGTGRGNTEAFF
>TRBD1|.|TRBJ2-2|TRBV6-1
TGTGCCAGCAGTGAGCAGGGGGCTCCCAATCTACTAAACACCGGGGAGCTGTTTTTT
CASSEQGAPNLLNTGELFF
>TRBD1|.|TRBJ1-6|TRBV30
TGTGCCTGGAGTGTACGTGGGACAGCCTATAATTCACCCCTCCACTTT
CAWSVRGTAYNSPLHF
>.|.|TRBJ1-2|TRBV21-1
TGTGCCAGCAGCATCCGGGACAGGTGTAACTATGGCTACACCTTC
CASSIRDRCNYGYTF
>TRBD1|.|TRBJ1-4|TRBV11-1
TGTGCCAGCAGCTCTTGGACAGGGGACAAACTGTTTTTT
CASSSWTGDKLFF
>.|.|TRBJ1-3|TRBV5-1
TGCGCCAGCAGCTTGGCGGCAGGGGGAAACACCATATATTTT
CASSLAAGGNTIYF
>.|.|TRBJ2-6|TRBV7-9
TGTGCCAGCAGCCCGGACACCGTAAGCTCTGGGGCCAACGTCCTGACTTTC
CASSPDTVSSGANVLTF
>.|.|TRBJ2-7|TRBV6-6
TGTGCCAGTGCTCTAAGGCTTCACAGGGCGGACTACGAGCAGTACTTC
CASALRLHRADYEQYF
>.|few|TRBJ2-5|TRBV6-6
TGTGCCAGCAGTTATGATCCGGGTAGGGAGACCCAGTACTTC
CASSYDPGRETQYF
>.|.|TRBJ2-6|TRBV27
TGTGCCAGCAGTTTACTCGGCTCTGGGGCCAACGTCCTGACTTTC
CASSLLGSGANVLTF
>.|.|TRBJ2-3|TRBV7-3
TGTGCCAGCAGCTTAGTACCGACTAGCACAGATACGCAGTATTTT
CASSLVPTSTDTQYF
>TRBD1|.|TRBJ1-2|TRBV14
TGTGCCAGCAGCCGAGGACAGGGGTACTATGGCTACACCTTC
CASSRGQGYYGYTF
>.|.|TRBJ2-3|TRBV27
TGTGCCAGCAGCCCTTCGCTGGACTTAGGGGATACGCAGTATTTT
CASSPSLDLGDTQYF
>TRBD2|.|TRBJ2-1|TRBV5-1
TGCGCCAGCAGCCGCGGGGGGGCCGGTGAGCAGTTCTTC
CASSRGGAGEQFF
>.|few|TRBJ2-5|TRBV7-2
TGTGCCACCCGGGGAGCTGAGCAGTACTTC
CATRGAEQYF
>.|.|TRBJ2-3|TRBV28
TGTGCCAGCAGCCCCCCAACAGGGCAGACAGATACGCAGTATTTT
CASSPPTGQTDTQYF
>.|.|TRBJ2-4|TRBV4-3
TGCGCCAGCAGCCCGCGACAGGTTATAGCCAAAAACAGTCAGTACTTC
CASSPRQVIAKNSQYF